These T cell receptor beta chains were read from a single sample in a study of tumor and adjacent non-tumor tissue in lung cancer. TCRdb itself ran the multiplex PCR reads through MiXCR, one entry per CDR3 protein. The table records more than 85,000 distinct CDR3 sequences, around 75% of them present only once. The specimen sequenced was lung tumor tissue. These receptors all stem from a woman in her sixties or seventies with non-small cell lung cancer. The CDR3 runs from the conserved cysteine through the conserved F or W. A D gene is named only where the DNA matches it firmly. Clone size is not always given. Where it is, it says once, few, many or a class for expanded clones.

TGTGTCAGCAGTTTCGGGACAGTTGGGGACTATGGCTACGCCTTC	CVSSFGTVGDYGYAF	TRBD1	TRBV12-3/TRBV12-4	TRBJ1-2	NA
TGCAGTGCTAGAGATCCTAGCGGCCCCTACGAGCAGTACTTC	CSARDPSGPYEQYF	TRBD2	TRBV20-1	TRBJ2-7	many
TGCAGTGCAACACGACAGGCGATCTCCTACGAGCAATACTTC	CSATRQAISYEQYF	NA	TRBV20-1	TRBJ2-7	NA
TGTGTCGGCATCTCCCGAGAGATGCCCCAGTACTTC	CVGISREMPQYF	NA	TRBV6-2/TRBV6-3	TRBJ2-5	NA
TGCGCCAGCAGCCAAGGGACAAGCGGGAAGTTGAATGCGCAGTTCTTC	CASSQGTSGKLNAQFF	TRBD2	TRBV4-3	TRBJ2-1	NA
TGCAGCGTGAGGACAGGGAAATTGGTCGTCGGCTATAGCTACACCTTC	CSVRTGKLVVGYSYTF	TRBD1	TRBV29-1	TRBJ1-2	once
TGTGCTAGCAGCTCAACTTGGATGGTGAACACTGAAGCTTTCTTT	CASSSTWMVNTEAFF	NA	TRBV11-3	TRBJ1-1	NA
TGTGCCAGCAGTTTTGGACAGGGGTACAATCAGCCCCAGCATTTT	CASSFGQGYNQPQHF	TRBD1	TRBV28	TRBJ1-5	many
TGTGCCAGCAGCTTAAGAGCAGGGTCATATTACGAGCAGTACTTC	CASSLRAGSYYEQYF	NA	TRBV11-2	TRBJ2-7	NA
TGTGCCAGTGGGGGACAGGCCTACGAGCAGTACTTC	CASGGQAYEQYF	TRBD1	TRBV12-3/TRBV12-4	TRBJ2-7	few
TGTGCCAGCAGCACACAGGGGGAGCTAGGTTATGGCTACACCTTC	CASSTQGELGYGYTF	TRBD1	TRBV11-2	TRBJ1-2	once
TGTGCCAGCACCCATCCGACTAGCGGGATTATAGCCAAAAACATTCAGTACTTC	CASTHPTSGIIAKNIQYF	TRBD2	TRBV28	TRBJ2-4	NA
TGTGCCTATATAGGGGAATATAATTCACCCCTCCACTTT	CAYIGEYNSPLHF	NA	TRBV30	TRBJ1-6	NA
TGTGCCAGAAGTCGGGACGGGGGGCACACCGGGGAGCTGTTTTTT	CARSRDGGHTGELFF	NA	TRBV11-2	TRBJ2-2	NA
TGCGCTAGCAGCCAAGTAGCGAGGTACGAGCAGTACTTC	CASSQVARYEQYF	NA	TRBV4-3	TRBJ2-7	NA
TGTGCCAGCAGTTTAGACAGGGCAAGGACTGAAGCTTACTTT	CASSLDRARTEAYF	TRBD1	TRBV28	TRBJ1-1	NA
TGTGTCAGCAGTCCGACAGGATTTACGGACGAGCAGTACTTC	CVSSPTGFTDEQYF	NA	TRBV6-5	TRBJ2-7	NA
TGCAGCGCTCCACCGACAGGGGTTAAGGGTGGCTATACCTTC	CSAPPTGVKGGYTF	TRBD1	TRBV29-1	TRBJ1-2	NA
TGTGCCAGCAGTTACCAGACGAACACCGGGAAGCTGCTTTTT	CASSYQTNTGKLLF	NA	TRBV6-6	TRBJ2-2	NA
TGTGCCAGCAGCCCAGGGGGGACGGGGACTTCACCCCTCCACTTT	CASSPGGTGTSPLHF	TRBD1	TRBV7-9	TRBJ1-6	few
TGTGCCAGCAGCCCGGGAACTAGCGGCACCTCCTACAATGAGCAGTTCTTC	CASSPGTSGTSYNEQFF	TRBD2	TRBV11-2	TRBJ2-1	NA
TGCAGTGCTAGGCCCACAGGGGTATCTAATGAAAAACTGTTATTT	CSARPTGVSNEKLLF	TRBD1	TRBV20-1	TRBJ1-4	NA
TGTGCCAGCGGACCCCTAAAGACTAGCATAGATACGCAGTATTTT	CASGPLKTSIDTQYF	TRBD2	TRBV6-6	TRBJ2-3	NA
TGTGCCAGCAGCTTAGTTTTCGGGGAAGGCTACACCTTC	CASSLVFGEGYTF	NA	TRBV7-2	TRBJ1-2	NA
TGCGCCAGCAGAAAGGGACAGGGAGCCTACGACCAGTACTTC	CASRKGQGAYDQYF	TRBD1	TRBV5-1	TRBJ2-7	NA
TGTGCCAGCAACTTGGGCGATGGTTACGAGCAGTACTTC	CASNLGDGYEQYF	NA	TRBV11-2	TRBJ2-7	few
TGTGCCTGCACGGCGGAATATAATTCATCCCTCCACTTT	CACTAEYNSSLHF	NA	TRBV30	TRBJ1-6	NA
TGCAGTGCTCCGCATGGGGGGGGCACTGAAGCTTTCTTT	CSAPHGGGTEAFF	NA	TRBV20-1	TRBJ1-1	NA
TGTGCCAGCAGTCTGGGATTAGCGGGATCGGATACGCATTATTTT	CASSLGLAGSDTHYF	TRBD2	TRBV6-2/TRBV6-3	TRBJ2-3	few
TGTGCCAGCAGTATCGGACAGGAGGCAGGCTATGGCTACACCTTC	CASSIGQEAGYGYTF	TRBD1	TRBV11-1	TRBJ1-2	few
TGTGCCAGCAGTACCACCGGGACTAGCGAGAATGAGCAGTTCTTC	CASSTTGTSENEQFF	TRBD2	TRBV28	TRBJ2-1	few
TGCAGTGCCGACTCTCCATGGGCCTCTGAAGCTTTCTTT	CSADSPWASEAFF	NA	TRBV20-1	TRBJ1-1	NA
TGTGCCAGCAGCCTCTATGTGGACACTGAAGCTTTCTTT	CASSLYVDTEAFF	NA	TRBV6-2/TRBV6-3	TRBJ1-1	many
TGCGTCAGCAACCAATCCCAGACAGGCTCTGGAAACAACATATATTTT	CVSNQSQTGSGNNIYF	NA	TRBV4-3	TRBJ1-3	once
TGTACCAGCAGCACAAGGGGGGATGAGCAGTTCTTC	CTSSTRGDEQFF	NA	TRBV11-1	TRBJ2-1	NA
TGCAGTACTGTTGGATTAGCGGGGGGGAGACAAGAGACCCAGTACTTC	CSTVGLAGGRQETQYF	TRBD2	TRBV20-1	TRBJ2-5	once
TGCAGCGTCGCCTGCATTTATCAGCCCCAGCATTTT	CSVACIYQPQHF	NA	TRBV29-1	TRBJ1-5	NA
TGTGCCAGTAGTTATCACAGGACACCGGTGCGGTACGAGCAGTACTTC	CASSYHRTPVRYEQYF	NA	TRBV6-2/TRBV6-3	TRBJ2-7	NA
TGCAGCGCTGATCCCAGCACGGATACGCAGTATTTT	CSADPSTDTQYF	NA	TRBV29-1	TRBJ2-3	NA
TGCGCCAATAGCCAAGGGCCAGGGGCGGGCCAGCCCCAGCATTTT	CANSQGPGAGQPQHF	NA	TRBV4-3	TRBJ1-5	NA
TGTGCTAGTGGTTTGGTACCGGTTATCCTCTATGACTACACCTTC	CASGLVPVILYDYTF	NA	TRBV12-5	TRBJ1-2	NA
TGTGCCACCAGCTTTAACAGGGACCAAGAGACCCAGTACTTC	CATSFNRDQETQYF	NA	TRBV11-2	TRBJ2-5	once